A single sample gave rise to the 23 T cell receptor beta chains below, sequenced in a study of technical replicates of blood from several donors. Assay used: immunoSEQ multiplex PCR; TCRdb lists only in-frame clones, some missing. Here the sample spans approximately 81,000 clones, around 96% being singletons. Sequencing used T cells isolated from PBMCs. The receptors were gathered from a human donor in good health.

The chain employs TRBV4-1 and TRBJ2-3; TRBD2 matches 13 bases. CDR3 length equals 15 residues. Unmatched junction bases numbered 2, after V lost 5 bases and J lost 3 bases. The germline V gene has CDR1 MGHRA and CDR2 YSYEKL. This CDR3 is CASSLLAGGTDTQYF. CDR3 bases: TGCGCCAGCAGCTTACTAGCGGGAGGGACAGATACGCAGTATTTT.

The chain has TRBV11-1 and TRBJ1-3; D gene unclear. From germline, CDR1 is SGHAT and CDR2 FQDESV (reference sequence). The CDR3 loop spans 13 amino acids. V was pared by 5 bases and J by 0 bases, with 5 bases between. The CDR3 region is CASSKSSGNTIYF. CDR3 bases: TGTGCCAGCAGCAAGAGCTCTGGAAACACCATATATTTT.

The rearrangement links TRBV6-1 to TRBJ2-5, with D perhaps matching TRBD1 (6 bases). Trimming took 0 bases from V and 4 from J, leaving 9 bases between them. Germline loops: CDR1 MNHNS, CDR2 SASEGT. The CDR3 loop spans 14 amino acids. CDR3 sequence (DNA): TGTGCCAGCAGTGAAGCAGGACAGTTAGAGACCCAGTACTTC. Its protein product is CASSEAGQLETQYF.

This clone showed up just once. V gene TRBV7-2 combines with J gene TRBJ2-1; the D gene is possibly TRBD2 (5 bases). CDR1 is SGHTA and CDR2 is FQGNSA in the germline V gene. The ends were cut back, 5 bases at V and 6 bases at J, with 17 bases in the middle. The CDR3 has 15 residues. CDR3 loop: CASSSASQLTNEQFF. CDR3 coding DNA: TGTGCCAGCAGCAGCGCTAGCCAGCTAACCAATGAGCAGTTCTTC.

The rearrangement links TRBV7-3 to TRBJ2-4; 8 bases map to TRBD1. Germline V gene lookup returns CDR1 SGHTA and CDR2 FQGTGA. Trimming removed 4 bases from V and 6 bases from J; junction bases left unmatched: 2. The length of the CDR3 is 13 residues. The DNA for the CDR3 is TGTGCCAGCAGCTCCGGGACAGGAAACATTCAGTACTTC. Residues: CASSSGTGNIQYF. Together with reference TRBV7-3 and TRBJ2-4, the CDR3 gives the full variable domain: GAGVSQTPSNKVTEKGKYVELRCDPISGHTALYWYRQSLGQGPEFLIYFQGTGAADDSGLPNDRFFAVRPEGSVSTLKIQRTERGDSAVYLCASSSGTGNIQYFGAGTRLSVL.

This rearrangement joins TRBV9 to TRBJ1-3; TRBD1 agrees at 7 bases. Germline values: CDR1 SGDLS, CDR2 YYNGEE. The length of the CDR3 is 14 residues. Trimming cost V 3 bases and J 5 bases; bases outside gene matches: 5. DNA of the CDR3: TGTGCCAGCAGCGCCCTGGGACAGCGAAACACCATATATTTT. Translation gives CASSALGQRNTIYF.

This sequence joins TRBV4-2 and TRBJ2-2; TRBD2 matches at 8 bases. The CDR3 has 20 amino acids. Losses at the gene ends were 3 bases for V and 7 bases for J; bases not matched to a gene: 22. Germline-derived CDR1 and CDR2 are LGHNA and YNFKEQ. The CDR3 loop is CASSQLRELAVLEGHGELFF. The CDR3 DNA reads TGTGCCAGCAGCCAGCTCCGGGAACTAGCGGTTCTGGAGGGACACGGGGAGCTGTTTTTT.

The chain joins TRBV10-2 to TRBJ1-4, with D hard to call. V lost 6 bases and J 2 bases, leaving 10 bases between the germline ends. Germline CDR1 and CDR2: WSHSY and SAAADI. This CDR3 contains 14 residues. CDR3 sequence (DNA): TGCGCCAGCAGAGTGGGCGGGACTAATGAAAAACTGTTTTTT. This codes for CASRVGGTNEKLFF.

V usage is TRBV19 and J usage is TRBJ2-2; unclear D gene. Deletions cut 6 bases from V and 0 bases from J, with 8 bases between. CDR1 is LNHDA and CDR2 is SQIVND in the germline V gene (reference sequence). This CDR3 is built from 14 residues. Written as DNA, the CDR3 is TGTGCCAGTAGAGTCCGAGCGAACACCGGGGAGCTGTTTTTT. It translates to CASRVRANTGELFF.

The rearrangement joins TRBV7-9 to TRBJ2-1, with TRBD1 as a possible D gene (6 bases). Per the germline V gene, CDR1 is SEHNR and CDR2 is FQNEAQ (reference sequence). The V end lost 8 bases, the J end lost 6 bases, and 20 bases lay between the germline ends. CDR3 length: 15 residues. The CDR3 region is CASPPRDTGGNEQFF. The CDR3 DNA follows: TGTGCCAGCCCACCACGGGACACGGGCGGCAATGAGCAGTTCTTC.

The chain uses TRBV4-3 and TRBJ2-2; D unclear. The ends were cut back, 0 bases at V and 5 bases at J, with 13 bases in the middle. Germline V gene sequence: CDR1 LGHNA, CDR2 YSLEER. The CDR3 runs 16 residues. The CDR3, as DNA: TGCGCCAGCAGCCAAGATGGGTACATGCGGACCGGGGAGCTGTTTTTT. It codes for CASSQDGYMRTGELFF.

The chain combines TRBV2 with TRBJ1-5; no clear D gene. V was trimmed by 4 bases and J by 4 bases, leaving 8 bases between them. Germline CDR1 is SNHLY and CDR2 is FYNNEI. The CDR3 loop spans 13 amino acids. The CDR3 DNA reads TGTGCCAGCAGTGCCTCGGGGAATCAGCCCCAGCATTTT. It yields the protein CASSASGNQPQHF.

The rearrangement links TRBV6-5 to TRBJ1-5; D uncertain. In germline, CDR1 is MNHEY, CDR2 SVGAGI. Trimming cost V 4 bases and J 1 base, with 8 bases left between them. The CDR3 has 14 residues. This CDR3 reads CASSSGMSNQPQHF. CDR3 sequence (DNA): TGTGCCAGCAGTTCGGGAATGAGCAATCAGCCCCAGCATTTT.

The chain couples TRBV4-1 to TRBJ1-5; D uncertain. Germline CDR1 reads MGHRA; CDR2 reads YSYEKL. V lost 0 bases and J 3 bases, leaving 3 bases between the germline ends. The CDR3 is 13 residues long. The CDR3 sequence is CASSQDYNQPQHF. For the CDR3, the DNA is TGCGCCAGCAGCCAAGATTACAATCAGCCCCAGCATTTT.

The CDR3 sequence: CATTSGTGIETQYF. In DNA, the CDR3 is TGTGCCACGACAAGCGGGACAGGGATAGAGACCCAGTACTTC. V gene TRBV27 combines with J gene TRBJ2-5; 9 nucleotides agree with TRBD1. The germline V gene encodes CDR1 MNHEY and CDR2 SMNVEV (reference sequence). J gave up 4 bases and V 10 bases, and 10 bases lay outside the gene matches. The CDR3 is made up of 14 amino acids.

The chain uses TRBV28 and TRBJ2-1; possible D gene TRBD1, 5 bases. Germline-derived CDR1 and CDR2 are MDHEN and SYDVKM. CDR3 length: 13 amino acids. V lost 3 bases and J 7 bases, leaving 10 bases between the germline ends. For the CDR3, the DNA is TGTGCCAGCAGTTTTGGACAATCGAATGAGCAGTTCTTC. It encodes CASSFGQSNEQFF.

The rearrangement links TRBV6-1 to TRBJ1-5; D gene unclear. The CDR3 consists of 15 residues. Germline V gene data show CDR1 as MNHNS and CDR2 as SASEGT. Trimming shortened V by 6 bases and J by 2 bases, and 14 bases separated the two germline ends. CDR3 coding DNA: TGTGCCAGCAGCCCCGGTCAAGGAGGCAATCAGCCCCAGCATTTT. Encoded protein: CASSPGQGGNQPQHF.

This chain links TRBV29-1 with TRBJ2-6; D is ambiguous. The CDR3 has 15 residues. Germline CDR1 reads SQVTM; CDR2 reads ANQGSEA. Trimming took 6 bases from V and 0 from J, leaving 12 bases between them. The CDR3 is CSVYPESSGANVLTF. Written as DNA, the CDR3 is TGCAGCGTCTACCCCGAGAGCTCTGGGGCCAACGTCCTGACTTTC.

The chain joins TRBV18 to TRBJ1-1, with D hard to call. The V gene's germline CDR1 is KGHSH and CDR2 LQKENI. The CDR3 is made up of 14 amino acids. The V and J ends lost 2 bases and 4 bases respectively, with 11 bases between them. CDR3 in amino acids: CASSPSQAITEAFF. In nucleotides, the CDR3 is TGTGCCAGCTCACCAAGTCAGGCCATCACTGAAGCTTTCTTT.

This clone has a handful of counts. This chain connects TRBV7-7 to TRBJ2-5; 10 bases are a match to TRBD2. This CDR3 comprises 14 residues. After removal of 8 bases from V and 4 bases from J, the junction contained 7 bases not matched to a gene. In germline, CDR1 is SSHAT, CDR2 FNYEAQ (reference sequence). CDR3 coding DNA: TGTGCCAGCGGGCTAGCGGGAGTTTTAGAGACCCAGTACTTC. It is translated as CASGLAGVLETQYF. Full variable domain (remainder filled in from reference TRBV7-7 and TRBJ2-5): GAGVSQSPRYKVTKRGQDVTLRCDPISSHATLYWYQQALGQGPEFLTYFNYEAQPDKSGLPSDRFSAERPEGSISTLTIQRTEQRDSAMYRCASGLAGVLETQYFGPGTRLLVL.

CDR3 bases: TGTGCCTGGAGTCTTCTACAGGGGGGCTCTGCAACTAATGAAAAACTGTTTTTT. It translates to CAWSLLQGGSATNEKLFF. The chain is built from TRBV30 and TRBJ1-4; 8 positions match TRBD1. Germline CDR1 and CDR2: GTSNPN and SVGIG (reference sequence). This CDR3 spans 18 amino acids. The J segment lost 0 bases and the V segment lost 2 bases, leaving 11 bases of the junction unmatched.

This sequence joins TRBV6-1 and TRBJ2-1; 9 nucleotides match TRBD2. V shed 0 bases, J shed 9 bases, and the junction held 6 bases outside the gene matches. Germline-derived CDR1 and CDR2 are MNHNS and SASEGT. This CDR3 is 15 amino acids long. CDR3 sequence (DNA): TGTGCCAGCAGTGAAGCGGCTAGCGGGAAGGTTGAGCAGTTCTTC. It encodes CASSEAASGKVEQFF.

V and J are TRBV21-1 and TRBJ1-2; whether TRBD1, the table's D call, matches the DNA was not checked. TRBV21-1 is reported as a pseudogene. The CDR3 is 13 residues long. CDR3 in amino acids: CASSHRQNYGYTF. In DNA, the CDR3 is TGTGCCAGCAGCCATCGACAGAACTATGGCTACACCTTC.